The present T cell receptor beta chain was sequenced within a study of CD8 T cells in Susac syndrome. This CDR3 spans 13 amino acids. The V end was cut by 2 bases, the J end by 3 bases, with 7 bases between. Germline CDR1 is MNHEY and CDR2 is SVGAGI. Random-hexamer reverse transcription was applied to roughly 0.5 to 1 ug RNA. TCRdb re-called the immunoSEQ multiplex PCR reads through MiXCR, storing one row per CDR3 protein. This table has 250,000 to 300,000 distinct CDR3 sequences, 70% to 90% appearing once. The chain combines TRBV6-5 with TRBJ1-2; a weak D match, TRBD1 (5 bases). The sequence came from a human donor with multiple sclerosis. Sequenced input: CD8+ T cells from PBMCs. CDR3 protein: CASSYGGDYGYTF. The CDR3 nucleotides are TGTGCCAGCAGTTACGGGGGGGACTATGGCTACACCTTC.